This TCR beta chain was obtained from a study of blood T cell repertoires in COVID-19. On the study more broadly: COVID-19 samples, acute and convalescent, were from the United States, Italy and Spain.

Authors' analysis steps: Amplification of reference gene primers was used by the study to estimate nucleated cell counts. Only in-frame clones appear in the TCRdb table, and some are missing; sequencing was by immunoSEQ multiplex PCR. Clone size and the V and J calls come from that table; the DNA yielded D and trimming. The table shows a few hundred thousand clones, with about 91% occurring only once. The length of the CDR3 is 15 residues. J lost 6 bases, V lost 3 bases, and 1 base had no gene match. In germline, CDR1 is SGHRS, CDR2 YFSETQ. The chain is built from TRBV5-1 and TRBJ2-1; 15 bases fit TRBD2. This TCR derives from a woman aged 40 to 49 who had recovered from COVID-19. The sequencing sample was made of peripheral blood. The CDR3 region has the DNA TGCGCCAGCAGCTGGACTAGCGGGGGGGGCAATGAGCAGTTCTTC. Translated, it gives CASSWTSGGGNEQFF.